This entry features one T cell receptor beta chain sequence. Its antigen is not identified. Per the germline V gene, CDR1 is SGHVS and CDR2 is FNYEAQ. J was trimmed by 0 bases and V by 1 base; bases with no gene match: 4. This CDR3 comprises 16 residues. Generated by immunoSEQ multiplex PCR, the TCRdb table keeps only in-frame clones and is missing some. The data hold approximately 69,000 clones, with approximately 90% observed a single time. This sample stems from a study of resident and recirculating memory T cells in vitiligo. Findings and limits, study-wide: Sequences differed between biopsy sites and patients, suggesting private specificity. Vitiligo lesions lacked a unique dominant clone, and clonality varied.

No patient showed confetti depigmentation, a clinical sign of active disease. The V call is TRBV7-6, the J call TRBJ2-3, with 7 positions matching TRBD2. Sequenced input: blood. The TCR comes from a male donor with vitiligo. CDR3 sequence: CASSLEASGSTDTQYF. CDR3 in DNA: TGTGCCAGCAGCTTAGAAGCTAGCGGAAGCACAGATACGCAGTATTTT.